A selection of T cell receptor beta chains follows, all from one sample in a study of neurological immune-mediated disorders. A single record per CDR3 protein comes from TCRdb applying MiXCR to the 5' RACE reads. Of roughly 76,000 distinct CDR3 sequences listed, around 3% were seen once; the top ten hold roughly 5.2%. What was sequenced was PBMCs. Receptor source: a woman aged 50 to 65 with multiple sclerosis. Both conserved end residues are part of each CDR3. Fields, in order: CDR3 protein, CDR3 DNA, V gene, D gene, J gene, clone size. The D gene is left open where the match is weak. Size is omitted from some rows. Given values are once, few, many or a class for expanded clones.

CASSYSGTGPYGELFF,TGTGCCAGCAGTTACTCCGGGACAGGGCCGTACGGGGAGCTGTTTTTT,TRBV6-5,TRBD1,TRBJ2-2,many
CASSIRLSKGANEQFF,TGTGCCAGCAGCATAAGGCTGTCGAAGGGGGCCAATGAGCAGTTCTTC,TRBV7-2,TRBD1,TRBJ2-1,many
CASSLGAPSGNTIYF,TGCGCCAGCAGCTTGGGGGCCCCCTCTGGAAACACCATATATTTT,TRBV5-1,NA,TRBJ1-3,many
CASSVTSGPYEQYF,TGTGCCAGCAGTGTCACTAGCGGCCCCTACGAGCAGTACTTC,TRBV12-3/TRBV12-4,TRBD2,TRBJ2-7,many
CASSPQGRNSPLHF,TGTGCCAGCAGCCCCCAGGGGCGGAATTCACCCCTCCACTTT,TRBV7-2,NA,TRBJ1-6,many
CASSYLRNTGELFF,TGTGCCAGCAGTTATCTTAGGAACACCGGGGAGCTGTTTTTT,TRBV6-2/TRBV6-3,NA,TRBJ2-2,many
CASSPPLRAMNTEAFF,TGTGCCAGCAGTCCCCCCCTCCGGGCCATGAACACTGAAGCTTTCTTT,TRBV28,NA,TRBJ1-1,many
CASSSGGPYEQYF,TGTGCCAGCAGCTCCGGGGGTCCCTACGAGCAGTACTTC,TRBV6-2/TRBV6-3,NA,TRBJ2-7,NA
CASSSNQGLAGADTQYF,TGTGCCAGCAGTTCAAACCAGGGACTAGCGGGAGCAGATACGCAGTATTTT,TRBV12-3/TRBV12-4,TRBD2,TRBJ2-3,many
CASSLVPRNTEAFF,TGTGCCAGCAGCTTAGTCCCCAGAAACACTGAAGCTTTCTTT,TRBV7-9,NA,TRBJ1-1,many
CAIKRASNQPQHF,TGTGCCATCAAAAGGGCCAGCAATCAGCCCCAGCATTTT,TRBV10-3,NA,TRBJ1-5,many
CASSLRGGEDTGELFF,TGTGCCAGCAGTCTGCGGGGGGGCGAAGACACCGGGGAGCTGTTTTTT,TRBV11-2,TRBD2,TRBJ2-2,many
CSVDGATDTQYF,TGCAGCGTTGATGGTGCCACAGATACGCAGTATTTT,TRBV29-1,NA,TRBJ2-3,many
CASSSPGRLGLPLHF,TGTGCCAGCAGCTCCCCGGGACGGCTGGGTTTGCCCCTCCACTTT,TRBV7-2,NA,TRBJ1-6,many
CASSPGDWTGNIQYF,TGCGCCAGCAGCCCCGGGGACTGGACCGGAAACATTCAGTACTTC,TRBV5-1,NA,TRBJ2-4,many
CASSSSASGSVVNEQYF,TGTGCCAGCAGTTCGTCAGCTAGCGGGAGTGTCGTGAACGAGCAGTACTTC,TRBV28,TRBD2,TRBJ2-7,many
CASSHPWRPATYNEQFF,TGTGCCAGCAGCCACCCCTGGCGGCCGGCAACCTACAATGAGCAGTTCTTC,TRBV3-1,NA,TRBJ2-1,few
CASSLGGSLGNEQFF,TGTGCCAGCAGCTTAGGGGGGAGTTTGGGCAATGAGCAGTTCTTC,TRBV7-2,NA,TRBJ2-1,many
CASSLELPGEKLFF,TGCGCCAGCAGCTTGGAACTACCGGGGGAAAAACTGTTTTTT,TRBV5-1,NA,TRBJ1-4,many
CASSLRGPPGTQYF,TGTGCCAGCAGCTTGCGGGGACCCCCCGGGACCCAGTACTTC,TRBV7-3,NA,TRBJ2-5,many
CSARSPPASGQETQYF,TGCAGTGCCAGATCCCCGCCCGCTAGCGGGCAAGAGACCCAGTACTTC,TRBV20-1,TRBD2,TRBJ2-5,many
CASGLTGGYTEAFF,TGTGCCAGCGGACTAACAGGGGGGTACACTGAAGCTTTCTTT,TRBV28,TRBD1,TRBJ1-1,many
CASSPPFDQIYNEQFF,TGCGCCAGCAGCCCGCCATTCGACCAAATATACAATGAGCAGTTCTTC,TRBV5-1,NA,TRBJ2-1,many
CASRTGAHTDTQYF,TGCGCCAGCAGGACAGGGGCCCACACAGATACGCAGTATTTT,TRBV5-1,TRBD1,TRBJ2-3,many
CASSVGVSGNTEAFF,TGTGCCAGCAGCGTAGGGGTTTCAGGGAACACTGAAGCTTTCTTT,TRBV9,NA,TRBJ1-1,many
CATSDPWRLEQFF,TGTGCCACCAGTGATCCCTGGAGACTAGAGCAGTTCTTC,TRBV24-1,NA,TRBJ2-1,NA
CSATPGQIYEQYF,TGCAGTGCTACCCCGGGACAGATATACGAGCAGTACTTC,TRBV20-1,TRBD1,TRBJ2-7,many
CASSPLMDSPLHF,TGTGCCAGCTCACCTCTTATGGATTCACCCCTCCACTTT,TRBV18,NA,TRBJ1-6,many
CASSRTSGRDTQYF,TGTGCCAGCAGCCGGACTAGCGGGAGGGATACGCAGTATTTT,TRBV6-5,TRBD2,TRBJ2-3,many
CASSLLVGGETQYF,TGCGCCAGCAGCTTGTTGGTCGGCGGTGAGACCCAGTACTTC,TRBV5-1,NA,TRBJ2-5,many
CASSFGSEGQPQHF,TGTGCCAGCAGTTTCGGTTCGGAGGGTCAGCCCCAGCATTTT,TRBV12-3/TRBV12-4,NA,TRBJ1-5,many
CASSSTGLRTNNEQFF,TGTGCCAGCAGTTCCACAGGCCTCAGGACGAACAATGAGCAGTTCTTC,TRBV12-3/TRBV12-4,NA,TRBJ2-1,many
CSARDRTSGGPQFF,TGCAGTGCTAGAGATCGGACTAGCGGGGGGCCCCAGTTCTTC,TRBV20-1,TRBD2,TRBJ2-1,many
CASSDSRGSGETQYF,TGTGCCAGCAGCGATTCCAGGGGGAGCGGAGAGACCCAGTACTTC,TRBV11-2,TRBD1,TRBJ2-5,many
CASSLIRLSGVSNQPQHF,TGTGCCAGCAGTTTGATCCGGTTGAGCGGAGTTAGCAATCAGCCCCAGCATTTT,TRBV28,NA,TRBJ1-5,many
CASSSTGDMNTEAFF,TGCGCCAGCAGCTCCACCGGGGACATGAACACTGAAGCTTTCTTT,TRBV5-1,NA,TRBJ1-1,many
CASSLLLNTGELFF,TGTGCCAGCAGTTTGTTACTCAACACCGGGGAGCTGTTTTTT,TRBV12-3/TRBV12-4,NA,TRBJ2-2,many
CSANRGSEKLFF,TGCAGTGCGAACAGGGGGTCTGAAAAACTGTTTTTT,TRBV20-1,TRBD1,TRBJ1-4,many
CASSFGLAVYNEQFF,TGTGCCAGCAGCTTCGGACTAGCGGTTTACAATGAGCAGTTCTTC,TRBV5-5,TRBD2,TRBJ2-1,many
CASSLVGTRETQYF,TGTGCCAGCAGCTTAGTTGGGACGAGAGAGACCCAGTACTTC,TRBV7-9,NA,TRBJ2-5,many